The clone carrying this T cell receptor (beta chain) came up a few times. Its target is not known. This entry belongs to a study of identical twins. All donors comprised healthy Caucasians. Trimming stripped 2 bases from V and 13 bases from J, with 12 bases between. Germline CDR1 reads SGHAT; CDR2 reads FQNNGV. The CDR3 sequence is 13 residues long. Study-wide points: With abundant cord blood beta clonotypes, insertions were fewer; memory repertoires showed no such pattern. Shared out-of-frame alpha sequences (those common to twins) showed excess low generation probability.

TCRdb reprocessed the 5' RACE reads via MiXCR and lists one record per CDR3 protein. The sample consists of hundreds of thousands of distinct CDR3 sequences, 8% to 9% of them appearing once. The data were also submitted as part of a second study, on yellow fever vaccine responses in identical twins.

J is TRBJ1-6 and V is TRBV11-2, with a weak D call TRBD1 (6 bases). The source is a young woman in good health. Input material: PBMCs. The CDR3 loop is CASSLSGRGPLHF. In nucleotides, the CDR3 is TGTGCCAGCAGCTTAAGCGGGAGGGGGCCCCTCCACTTT.